This T cell receptor beta chain is drawn from a study of blood T cell repertoires in COVID-19. Background on the study: Both acute and convalescent COVID-19 samples were obtained from the United States, Italy and Spain. From T cells, B-cell-depleted T cells, or PBMCs came the material, which was cDNA or gDNA.

Adults between about 18 and 95 years of age took part from approximately 24 US areas. The J segment lost 2 bases and the V segment lost 0 bases, leaving 3 bases of the junction unmatched. CDR1 and CDR2 from the germline V gene are GTSNPN and SVGIG (reference sequence). This CDR3 is built from 14 residues. In the original workflow: Estimates of nucleated cell counts were drawn from the amplification of reference gene primers. Repertoires were generated with immunoSEQ multiplex PCR, while TCRdb's copy carries only in-frame clones and drops some. V, J and clone size reflect that table, while D and trimming were determined from the DNA. This table has about 100,000 clones, around 86% appearing once.

Sequenced material: PBMCs or T cells enriched from blood (not recorded which). This sequence was found in a woman aged 50 to 60 who had recovered from COVID-19. The chain combines TRBV30 with TRBJ2-7; TRBD2 agrees at 8 bases. CDR3 in DNA: TGTGCCTGGAGTGTCTCGGGGGGGACCTACGAGCAGTACTTC. This translates into CAWSVSGGTYEQYF.